The 27 T cell receptor beta chains reported below all come from one sample, sequenced in a study of T cell repertoires in cytomegalovirus infection. TCRdb ran MiXCR on the reads and lists one entry per CDR3 protein. The sample lists about 890,000 distinct CDR3 sequences, about a third occurring once. Their antigens are not known. The specimen comprised cultured CD8+ T cells from PBMCs, sampled from culture after CMV antigen stimulation. The receptors originated from a human donor in good health (CMV status not recorded). Some clones in this sample may be carry-over from other donors' samples.

This clonotype was counted only a few times. V usage is TRBV9 and J usage is TRBJ2-3; D may be TRBD2 (6 bases). The CDR3 is made up of 14 amino acids. The V and J ends lost 1 base and 5 bases respectively, with 11 bases between them. Germline CDR1 reads SGDLS; CDR2 reads YYNGEE. CDR3 sequence: CASSVSGRVDTQYF. CDR3 nucleotides: TGTGCCAGCAGCGTAAGCGGGCGGGTAGATACGCAGTATTTT.

This clonotype was detected only once. This chain uses TRBV10-3 with TRBJ2-7, with 7 positions matching TRBD2. This CDR3 has 15 amino acids. Losses at the gene ends were 4 bases for V and 0 bases for J; bases not matched to a gene: 6. The V gene's germline CDR1 is ENHRY and CDR2 SYGVKD. The CDR3 nucleotides are TGTGCCATCAGTGGGGGACTATCGGACTCCTACGAGCAGTACGTC. Protein sequence: CAISGGLSDSYEQYV.

This clonotype was seen repeatedly, ten times or more. V gene TRBV6-5 combines with J gene TRBJ2-5; TRBD2 might be the D (6 bases). The germline V gene has CDR1 MNHEY and CDR2 SVGAGI. V shed 2 bases and J shed 3 bases, with 13 bases lying between them. CDR3 length: 15 residues. CDR3 nucleotide sequence: TGTGCCAGCAGTTACGCCCCGGGACTTGAAGAGACCCAGTACTTC. Protein product: CASSYAPGLEETQYF.

V usage is TRBV10-3 and J usage is TRBJ1-5, with D possibly being TRBD1 (5 bases). CDR1 is ENHRY, CDR2 SYGVKD, per germline. V was clipped by 2 bases and J by 2 bases, with 10 bases between them. This CDR3 has 15 amino acids. The CDR3 DNA reads TGTGCCATCAGTGAGGGGGGATACGGCAATCAGCCCCAGCATTTT. Protein product: CAISEGGYGNQPQHF.

The V call is TRBV7-4, the J call TRBJ2-1; 9 bases match TRBD2. Germline V CDR1 and CDR2: SGHVT, SQSDAQ. The CDR3 has 16 amino acids. V was pared by 5 bases and J by 6 bases, with 11 bases of the junction left unmatched. The DNA of the CDR3 is TGTGCCAGCAGCCAAAGGAGCGGGGGGAAACCCAATGAGCAGTTCTTC. Its translation is CASSQRSGGKPNEQFF.

The V call is TRBV19, the J call TRBJ2-3; 10 bases match TRBD1. The CDR3 has 15 amino acids. CDR1 is LNHDA and CDR2 is SQIVND in the germline V gene (reference sequence). With V trimmed by 7 bases and J by 5 bases, 9 bases remained unmatched. The DNA for the CDR3 is TGTGCCAGTACCCTCCGGGACAGGGGAAAAGATACGCAGTATTTT. This translates into CASTLRDRGKDTQYF.

With respect to this clonotype: Compared with germline, one end of the junction differs, possibly owing to a read error. The rearrangement joins TRBV7-3 to TRBJ2-5; possibly TRBD2 for D (6 bases). Germline V lookup: CDR1 SGHTA, CDR2 FQGTGA. This CDR3 contains 15 residues. The CDR3 spells CARSPGTVVQETQYF. CDR3 DNA: TGTGCCCGCAGCCCAGGGACTGTGGTTCAAGAGACCCAGTACTTC.

The V and J genes are TRBV6-5 and TRBJ2-7; TRBD1 is a possible D gene (5 bases). Germline V gene sequence: CDR1 MNHEY, CDR2 SVGAGI. The CDR3 spans 11 residues. Trimming took off 2 bases at V and 11 bases at J, with 10 bases between the two ends. The CDR3 is CASSYRQWEYF. CDR3 sequence (DNA): TGTGCCAGCAGTTACCGACAGTGGGAGTACTTC.

This clonotype was observed a handful of times. This rearrangement joins TRBV6-1 to TRBJ2-5; 11 bases are a match to TRBD1. Germline V lookup: CDR1 MNHNS, CDR2 SASEGT. The CDR3 extends over 18 amino acids. Unmatched junction bases numbered 12, after V lost 5 bases and J lost 1 base. This CDR3 is CASSHGQGAGLSQETQYF. CDR3 sequence (DNA): TGTGCCAGCAGTCACGGACAGGGGGCTGGACTGAGCCAAGAGACCCAGTACTTC.

This clonotype was detected a few times. The V call is TRBV5-6, the J call TRBJ2-1; no reliable D call. This CDR3 is built from 12 residues. Trimming removed 2 bases from V and 10 bases from J, with 10 bases in between. Germline CDR1 reads SGHDT; CDR2 reads YYEEEE. In DNA form, the CDR3 reads TGTGCCAGCAGCTTTCCCCCGGGCGAGCAGTTCTTC. This encodes CASSFPPGEQFF.

The chain carries TRBV27 and TRBJ2-3; D might be TRBD1 (6 bases). The germline V and J ends were trimmed by 4 bases and 3 bases, with 11 bases remaining between them. The V gene's germline CDR1 is MNHEY and CDR2 SMNVEV (reference sequence). This CDR3 spans 14 amino acids. Here the CDR3 DNA reads TGTGCCAGCAGTTGGTTAGGGGGAACAGATACGCAGTATTTT. Encoded protein: CASSWLGGTDTQYF.

This rearrangement joins TRBV6-5 to TRBJ1-1, with TRBD1 matching 9 bases. The V gene end was trimmed by 5 bases and the J gene end by 4 bases; junction bases not matched to a gene: 14. Germline assignment: CDR1 MNHEY and CDR2 SVGAGI. The CDR3 contains 17 residues. The CDR3 loop reads CASSIQGALAHSTEAFF. DNA for the CDR3: TGTGCCAGCAGTATACAGGGGGCCCTCGCTCATTCCACTGAAGCTTTCTTT.

This rearrangement joins TRBV10-2 to TRBJ1-2; the D is unclear. CDR3 size: 13 residues. V lost 7 bases, J lost 4 bases, and 13 bases lay in between. The germline V gene encodes CDR1 WSHSY and CDR2 SAAADI. The CDR3 protein is CASTGGSPYGYTF. The CDR3 DNA follows: TGCGCCAGCACAGGCGGATCGCCCTATGGCTACACCTTC.

This sequence joins TRBV19 and TRBJ1-5; D not resolved. Germline V gene data show CDR1 as LNHDA and CDR2 as SQIVND (reference sequence). The CDR3 contains 12 residues. V dropped 3 bases and J dropped 5 bases, with 5 bases sitting between them. The CDR3 DNA reads TGTGCCAGTAGTATCCCAGATCAGCCCCAGCATTTT. Translated, it gives CASSIPDQPQHF.

This clonotype was detected many times. The V and J genes are TRBV7-2 and TRBJ1-4, with a weak D call TRBD1 (6 bases). The length of the CDR3 is 15 residues. Trimming pared 3 bases from V and 1 base from J, leaving 9 bases between. Germline CDR1 reads SGHTA; CDR2 reads FQGNSA. For the CDR3, the DNA is TGTGCCAGCAGCTTTGGACAGAGAACTAATGAAAAACTGTTTTTT. The encoded protein is CASSFGQRTNEKLFF.

The chain is built from TRBV4-3 and TRBJ2-2, with unresolved D. V dropped 0 bases and J dropped 0 bases, with 14 bases sitting between them. The V gene's germline CDR1 is LGHNA and CDR2 YSLEER. The CDR3 totals 18 residues. CDR3 DNA sequence: TGCGCCAGCAGCCAAGAGGTCCCGCCCGTGGCGAACACCGGGGAGCTGTTTTTT. Its protein product is CASSQEVPPVANTGELFF.

Only a few counts were recorded for this clonotype. The chain recombines TRBV5-6 with TRBJ2-1; D might be TRBD1 (6 bases). CDR1 is SGHDT, CDR2 YYEEEE, per germline. V lost 4 bases and J lost 8, with 13 bases in between. The CDR3 is 13 residues long. The DNA of the CDR3 is TGTGCCAGCAGCGATGGGGGCAGCGATGAGCAGTTCTTC. This sequence encodes CASSDGGSDEQFF.

V gene TRBV12-3 or TRBV12-4 combines with J gene TRBJ1-5; D perhaps matches TRBD1 (5 bases). V was pared by 9 bases and J by 8 bases, with 14 bases between. There are 12 residues in the CDR3. The CDR3 sequence is CASSPGPEPQHF. Here the CDR3 DNA reads TGTGCCAGTTCCCCAGGGCCGGAGCCCCAGCATTTT.

This clonotype was found once. This chain connects TRBV25-1 to TRBJ2-7; D gene ambiguous. CDR1 and CDR2 (germline): MGHDK, SYGVNS. The length of the CDR3 is 13 residues. The V and J ends lost 5 bases and 1 base respectively, with 9 bases between them. The DNA for the CDR3 is TGTGCCAGCAGTCATTGGTATTCCTACGAGCAGTACTTC. Translated: CASSHWYSYEQYF.

This clonotype came up once. The chain links TRBV29-1 to TRBJ2-7; weak D call: TRBD1 (6 bases). The CDR3 has 12 amino acids. Germline assignment: CDR1 SQVTM and CDR2 ANQGSEA. Trimming removed 3 bases from V and 4 bases from J, with 10 bases in between. CDR3 nucleotides: TGCAGCGTTGAGGTCCAGGGGTACGAGCAGTACTTC. It yields the protein CSVEVQGYEQYF.

This rearrangement joins TRBV6-6 to TRBJ1-1; D is possibly TRBD1 (5 bases). This CDR3 region has 18 residues. Trimming stripped 0 bases from V and 0 bases from J, with 17 bases between. Germline V gene sequence: CDR1 MNHNY, CDR2 SVGAGI (reference sequence). For the CDR3, the DNA is TGTGCCAGCAGTTACTCGCCCAGGGAGGTTAACTTGAACACTGAAGCTTTCTTT. Encoded protein: CASSYSPREVNLNTEAFF.

J is TRBJ2-1 and V is TRBV4-3, with a possible D match to TRBD2 (6 bases). This CDR3 has 18 amino acids. Germline lookup yields CDR1 LGHNA and CDR2 YSLEER. V lost 0 bases and J 4 bases, leaving 19 bases between the germline ends. The chain's CDR3 is CASSQDSSGTLPYNEQFF. The CDR3 DNA follows: TGCGCCAGCAGCCAAGATTCCTCTGGGACTCTACCTTACAATGAGCAGTTCTTC.

V and J are TRBV2 and TRBJ1-5; 7 positions match TRBD1. The V gene's germline CDR1 is SNHLY and CDR2 FYNNEI. V was pared by 8 bases and J by 0 bases, with 19 bases of the junction left unmatched. The CDR3 sequence is 19 residues long. The CDR3 DNA follows: TGTGCCAGCGGATCCGCCGGACAGGACCTTCCCTATAGCAATCAGCCCCAGCATTTT. Amino acids: CASGSAGQDLPYSNQPQHF. Full variable domain (rest looked up from reference TRBV2 and TRBJ1-5): EPEVTQTPSHQVTQMGQEVILRCVPISNHLYFYWYRQILGQKVEFLVSFYNNEISEKSEIFDDQFSVERPDGSNFTLKIRSTKLEDSAMYFCASGSAGQDLPYSNQPQHFGDGTRLSIL.

This clonotype was observed many times. As DNA, the CDR3 is TGTGCCAGCAGTTTAGCCCTAGGACAGGGGGCGAAAAAACTGTTTTTT. Protein product: CASSLALGQGAKKLFF. The chain links TRBV12-3 or TRBV12-4 to TRBJ1-4; TRBD1 aligns across 11 bases. V was clipped by 0 bases and J by 9 bases; unmatched bases: 6. This CDR3 has 16 amino acids.

This clonotype has ten or more counts. This rearrangement joins TRBV7-2 to TRBJ2-2; D not certain. The CDR3 loop spans 13 amino acids. V was pared by 5 bases and J by 3 bases, with 7 bases between. Germline loops: CDR1 SGHTA, CDR2 FQGNSA. CDR3: CASSILYTGELFF. CDR3 nucleotides: TGTGCCAGCAGCATACTTTACACCGGGGAGCTGTTTTTT.

This clonotype was picked up a small number of times. J is TRBJ2-5 and V is TRBV7-9; D gene uncertain. CDR1 is SEHNR and CDR2 is FQNEAQ in the germline V gene (reference sequence). V gave up 5 bases and J gave up 6 bases, with 19 bases separating them. This CDR3 region has 15 residues. CDR3 in DNA: TGTGCCAGCAGCATCCCGGCTAAGGGCGGCCAGACCCAGTACTTC. Amino acids: CASSIPAKGGQTQYF. The variable domain in full, completed from reference TRBV7-9 and TRBJ2-5, reads DTGVSQNPRHKITKRGQNVTFRCDPISEHNRLYWYRQTLGQGPEFLTYFQNEAQLEKSRLLSDRFSAERPKGSFSTLEIQRTEQGDSAMYLCASSIPAKGGQTQYFGPGTRLLVL.

A few counts support this clonotype. The V and J genes are TRBV7-9 and TRBJ2-5; D is possibly TRBD1 or TRBD2 (5 bases each). CDR3 length: 12 residues. V was clipped by 8 bases and J by 3 bases, with 10 bases between them. Germline V lookup: CDR1 SEHNR, CDR2 FQNEAQ (reference sequence). CDR3 coding DNA: TGTGCCAGCGAGGGGCTAGAAGAGACCCAGTACTTC. Protein: CASEGLEETQYF.